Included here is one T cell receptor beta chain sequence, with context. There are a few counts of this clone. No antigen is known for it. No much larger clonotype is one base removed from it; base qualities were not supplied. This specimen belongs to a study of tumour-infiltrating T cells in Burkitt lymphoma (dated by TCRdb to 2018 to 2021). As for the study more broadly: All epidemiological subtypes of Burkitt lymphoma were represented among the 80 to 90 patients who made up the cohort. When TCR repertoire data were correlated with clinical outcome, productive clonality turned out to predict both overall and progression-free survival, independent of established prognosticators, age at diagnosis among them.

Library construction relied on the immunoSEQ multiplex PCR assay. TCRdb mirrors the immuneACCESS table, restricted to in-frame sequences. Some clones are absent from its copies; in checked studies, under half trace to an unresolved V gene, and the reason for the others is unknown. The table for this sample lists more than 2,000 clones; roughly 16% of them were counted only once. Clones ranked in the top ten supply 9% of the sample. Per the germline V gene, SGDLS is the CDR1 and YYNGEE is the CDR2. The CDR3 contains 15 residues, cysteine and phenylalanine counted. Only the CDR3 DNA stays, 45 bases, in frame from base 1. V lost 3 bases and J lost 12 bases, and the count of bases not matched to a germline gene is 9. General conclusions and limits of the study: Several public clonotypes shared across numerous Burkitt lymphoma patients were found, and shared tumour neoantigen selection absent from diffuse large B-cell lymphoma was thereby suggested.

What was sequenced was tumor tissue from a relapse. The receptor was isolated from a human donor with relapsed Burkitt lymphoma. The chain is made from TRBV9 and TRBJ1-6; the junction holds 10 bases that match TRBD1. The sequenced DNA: TGTGCCAGCAGCGACCGGGACAGGGGCCGGTTACCCCTCCACTTT. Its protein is CASSDRDRGRLPLHF.